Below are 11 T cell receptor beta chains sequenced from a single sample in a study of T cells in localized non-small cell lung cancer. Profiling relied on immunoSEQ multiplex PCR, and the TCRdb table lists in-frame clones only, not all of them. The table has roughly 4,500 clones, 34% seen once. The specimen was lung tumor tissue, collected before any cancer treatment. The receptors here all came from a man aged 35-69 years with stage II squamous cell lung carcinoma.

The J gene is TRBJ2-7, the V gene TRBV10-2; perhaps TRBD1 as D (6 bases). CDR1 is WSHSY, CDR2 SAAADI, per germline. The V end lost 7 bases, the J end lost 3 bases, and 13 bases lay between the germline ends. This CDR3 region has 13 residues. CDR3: CASTRAGVYEQYF. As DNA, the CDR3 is TGCGCCAGCACTCGAGCAGGGGTCTACGAGCAGTACTTC.

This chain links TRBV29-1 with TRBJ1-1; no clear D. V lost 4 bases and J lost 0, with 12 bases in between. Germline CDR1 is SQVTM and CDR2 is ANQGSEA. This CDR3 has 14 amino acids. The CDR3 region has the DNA TGCAGCGTTGGGGATGACAAATTGAACACTGAAGCTTTCTTT. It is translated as CSVGDDKLNTEAFF.

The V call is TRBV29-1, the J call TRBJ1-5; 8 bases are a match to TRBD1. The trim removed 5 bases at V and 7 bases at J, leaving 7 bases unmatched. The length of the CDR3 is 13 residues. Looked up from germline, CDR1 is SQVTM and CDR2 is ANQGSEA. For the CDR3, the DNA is TGCAGCGTTAACCTGGGACAGGACCAGCCCCAGCATTTT. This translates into CSVNLGQDQPQHF.

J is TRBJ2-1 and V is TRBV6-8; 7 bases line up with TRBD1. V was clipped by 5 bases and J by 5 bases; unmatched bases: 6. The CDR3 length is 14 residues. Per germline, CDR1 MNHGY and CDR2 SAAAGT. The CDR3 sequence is CASSIHGQDNEQFF. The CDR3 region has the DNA TGTGCCAGCAGTATACACGGACAGGACAATGAGCAGTTCTTC.

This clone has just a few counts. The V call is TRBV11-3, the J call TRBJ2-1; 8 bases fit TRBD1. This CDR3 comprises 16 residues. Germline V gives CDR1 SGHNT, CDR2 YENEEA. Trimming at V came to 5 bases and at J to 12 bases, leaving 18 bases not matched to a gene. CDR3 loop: CASSPQGAIGRVGQFF. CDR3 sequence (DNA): TGTGCCAGCAGCCCGCAGGGGGCGATAGGGCGCGTAGGGCAGTTCTTC. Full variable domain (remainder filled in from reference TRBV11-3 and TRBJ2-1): EAGVVQSPRYKIIEKKQPVAFWCNPISGHNTLYWYLQNLGQGPELLIRYENEEAVDDSQLPKDRFSAERLKGVDSTLKIQPAELGDSAVYLCASSPQGAIGRVGQFFGPGTRLTVL.

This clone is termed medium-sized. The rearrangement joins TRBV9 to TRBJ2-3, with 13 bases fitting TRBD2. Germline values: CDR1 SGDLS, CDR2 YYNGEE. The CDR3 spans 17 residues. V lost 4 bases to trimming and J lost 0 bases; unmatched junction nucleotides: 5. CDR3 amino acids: CASSKTSGGASTDTQYF. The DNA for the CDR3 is TGTGCCAGCAGCAAAACTAGCGGGGGGGCTAGCACAGATACGCAGTATTTT.

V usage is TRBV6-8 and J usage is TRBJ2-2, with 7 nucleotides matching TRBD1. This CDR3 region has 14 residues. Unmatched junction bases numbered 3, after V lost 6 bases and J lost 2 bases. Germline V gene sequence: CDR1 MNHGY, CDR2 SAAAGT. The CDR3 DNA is TGTGCCAGCAGGACAGGGAGAAACACCGGGGAGCTGTTTTTT. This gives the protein CASRTGRNTGELFF.

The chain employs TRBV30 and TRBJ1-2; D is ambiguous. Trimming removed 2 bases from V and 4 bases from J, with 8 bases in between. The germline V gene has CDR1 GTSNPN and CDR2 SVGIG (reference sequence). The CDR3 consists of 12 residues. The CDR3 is CAWSTRPYGYTF. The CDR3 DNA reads TGTGCCTGGAGTACCCGACCCTATGGCTACACCTTC.

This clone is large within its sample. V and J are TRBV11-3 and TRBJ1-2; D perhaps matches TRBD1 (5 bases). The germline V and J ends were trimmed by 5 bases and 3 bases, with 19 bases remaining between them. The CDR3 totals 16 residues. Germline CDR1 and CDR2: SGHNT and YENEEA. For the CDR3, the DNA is TGTGCCAGCAGCCAAGCGTGGGCAGGGCAAGACTATGGCTACACCTTC. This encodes CASSQAWAGQDYGYTF.

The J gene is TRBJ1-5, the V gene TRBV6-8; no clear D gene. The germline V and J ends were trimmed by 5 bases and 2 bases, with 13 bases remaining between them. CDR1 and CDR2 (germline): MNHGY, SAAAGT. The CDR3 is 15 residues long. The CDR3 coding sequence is TGTGCCAGCAGTAAGTCCGAGCAAGGCAATCAGCCCCAGCATTTT. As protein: CASSKSEQGNQPQHF.

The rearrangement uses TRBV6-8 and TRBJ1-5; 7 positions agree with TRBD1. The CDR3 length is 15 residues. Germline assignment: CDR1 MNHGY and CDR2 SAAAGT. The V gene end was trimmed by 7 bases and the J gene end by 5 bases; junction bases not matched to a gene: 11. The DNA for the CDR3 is TGTGCCAGCACTCCCGCGACAGGGTTGGATCAGCCCCAGCATTTT. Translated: CASTPATGLDQPQHF.